This TCR beta chain was recovered during a study of blood T cells in healthy people across ages. Germline V gene sequence: CDR1 ENHRY, CDR2 SYGVKD. Deletions cut 10 bases from V and 5 bases from J, with 11 bases between. This CDR3 is built from 11 residues. Together with a sample-barcoded 5' primer, a J-beta primer mix was included in a second PCR lasting 7 to 11 cycles. Every sample returned 2.5 million or more CDR3-containing paired-end reads. TCRdb independently ran MiXCR on the 5' RACE reads; one entry per CDR3 protein. The table includes 800,000 or so distinct CDR3 sequences, roughly 25% detected once. The data were also submitted as part of a second study, on T cells of mothers and their children. Turning to that study: Compared with unrelated pairs, related mother-child pairs had slightly higher, non-significant overlap.

Sequencing input: blood. The chain employs TRBV10-3 and TRBJ1-1, with a possible D match to TRBD1 (5 bases). The sequence derives from a boy under 18 in good health. The CDR3 reads CATLRGTEAFF. The CDR3 region has the DNA TGTGCCACATTAAGGGGTACTGAAGCTTTCTTT.